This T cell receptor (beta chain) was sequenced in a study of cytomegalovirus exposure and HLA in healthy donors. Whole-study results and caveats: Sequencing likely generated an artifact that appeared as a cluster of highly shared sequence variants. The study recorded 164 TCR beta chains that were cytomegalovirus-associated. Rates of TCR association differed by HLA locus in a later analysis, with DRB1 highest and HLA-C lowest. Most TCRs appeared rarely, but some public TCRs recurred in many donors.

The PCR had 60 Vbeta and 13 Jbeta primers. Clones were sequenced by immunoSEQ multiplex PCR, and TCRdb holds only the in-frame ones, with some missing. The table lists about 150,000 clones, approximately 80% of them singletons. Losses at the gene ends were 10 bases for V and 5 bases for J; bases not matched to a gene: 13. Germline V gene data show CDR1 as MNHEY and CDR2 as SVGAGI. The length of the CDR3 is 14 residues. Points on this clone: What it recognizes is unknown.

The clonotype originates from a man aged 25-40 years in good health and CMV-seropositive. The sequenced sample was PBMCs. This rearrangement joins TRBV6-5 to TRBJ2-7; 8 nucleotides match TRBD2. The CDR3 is CATRFGTSTHEQYF. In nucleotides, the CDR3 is TGTGCCACTCGATTCGGGACTAGTACTCACGAGCAGTACTTC.